This T cell receptor beta chain was identified in a study of technical replicates of blood from several donors. In its sample, this clone ranks as medium-sized. This CDR3 has 15 residues. The germline CDR1 and CDR2 sequences are MNHNS and SASEGT. J was trimmed by 3 bases and V by 6 bases; bases with no gene match: 6. Profiled with immunoSEQ multiplex PCR; TCRdb holds only in-frame clones, not every one. The sample records 65,000 to 85,000 clones, 85% to 95% being singletons. The material sequenced was T cells isolated from PBMCs. This TCR came from a human donor in good health. The gene calls are TRBV6-1 and TRBJ2-2; 8 bases align to TRBD1. The DNA of the CDR3 is TGTGCCAGCAGGAGACAGGGGCGGTACACCGGGGAGCTGTTTTTT. Protein: CASRRQGRYTGELFF.